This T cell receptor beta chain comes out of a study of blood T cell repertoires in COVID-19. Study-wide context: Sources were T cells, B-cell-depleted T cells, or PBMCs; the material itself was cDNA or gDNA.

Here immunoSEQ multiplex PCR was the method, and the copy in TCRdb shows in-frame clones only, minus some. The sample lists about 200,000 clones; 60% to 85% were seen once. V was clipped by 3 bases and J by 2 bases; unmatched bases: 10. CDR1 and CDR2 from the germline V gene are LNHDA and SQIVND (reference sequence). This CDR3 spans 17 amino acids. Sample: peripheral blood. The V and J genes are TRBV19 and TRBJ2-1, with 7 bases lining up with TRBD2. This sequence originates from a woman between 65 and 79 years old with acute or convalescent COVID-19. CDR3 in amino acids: CASSIRATGGTYNEQFF. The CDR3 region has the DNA TGTGCCAGTAGTATCCGGGCCACGGGGGGTACCTACAATGAGCAGTTCTTC.